This TCR beta chain was profiled in a study of beta chain features in type 1 diabetes. Study information: Examination covered roughly 100,000,000 sorted cells spanning all samples.

V was pared by 7 bases and J by 6 bases, with 11 bases of the junction left unmatched. Germline CDR1 is SQVTM and CDR2 is ANQGSEA. The CDR3 extends over 13 amino acids. Overall study findings and caveats: VDJ junctions sequenced from type 1 diabetes patients showed fewer insertions and more deletions.

This clone was found a few times. The antigen is not known. Investigators reverse transcribed all isolated RNA, so they sequenced expressed TCRB transcripts. This table comes from immunoSEQ multiplex PCR, and its TCRdb copy is limited to in-frame clones, with some not included. The sample contains roughly 40,000 clones, about half of which appear only once. This clonotype originated in a young woman in good health. Sequencing was carried out using central memory CD4+ T cells from blood. J is TRBJ2-7 and V is TRBV29-1; 8 positions match TRBD2. For the CDR3, the DNA is TGCAGCGCTACAGCGGGGGCCCTGGGCGAGCAGTACTTC. Its translation: CSATAGALGEQYF.